One T cell receptor (beta chain) is described in this entry. The sample belongs to a study of blood T cell repertoires in COVID-19. The overall study: COVID-19 samples collected from the United States, Italy and Spain covered acute and convalescent phases. PBMCs, B-cell-depleted T cells, or T cells provided the cDNA or gDNA that made up the material.

Source study methods: Cell counts per sample came from amplifying reference gene primers. Method: immunoSEQ multiplex PCR; TCRdb's copy keeps in-frame clones and lacks some. That table supplies the V and J calls and clone size; D and trimming were determined from the DNA. The sample lists approximately 130,000 clones; 81% were seen once. The sample consisted of peripheral blood. This clonotype originated in a woman aged 55-70 years with active or convalescent COVID-19.

The CDR3 loop is CATSDLPGTGHDQPQHF. The CDR3 DNA reads as TGTGCCACCAGTGATTTGCCAGGGACAGGGCACGATCAGCCCCAGCATTTT. The chain uses TRBV24-1 and TRBJ1-5, with 9 bases that match TRBD1. CDR1 is KGHDR and CDR2 is SFDVKD in the germline V gene. After removal of 0 bases from V and 5 bases from J, the junction contained 7 bases not matched to a gene. The CDR3 is made up of 17 amino acids.